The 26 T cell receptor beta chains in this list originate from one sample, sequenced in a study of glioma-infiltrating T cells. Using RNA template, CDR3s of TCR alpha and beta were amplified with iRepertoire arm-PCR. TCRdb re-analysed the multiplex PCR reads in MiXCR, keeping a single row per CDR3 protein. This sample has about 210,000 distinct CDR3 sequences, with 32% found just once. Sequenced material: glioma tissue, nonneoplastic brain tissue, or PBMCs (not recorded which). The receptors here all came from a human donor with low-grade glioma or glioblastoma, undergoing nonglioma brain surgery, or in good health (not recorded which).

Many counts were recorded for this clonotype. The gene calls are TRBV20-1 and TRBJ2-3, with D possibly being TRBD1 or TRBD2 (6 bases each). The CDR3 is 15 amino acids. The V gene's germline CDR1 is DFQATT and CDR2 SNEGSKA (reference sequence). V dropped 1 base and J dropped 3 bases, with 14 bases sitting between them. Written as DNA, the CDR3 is TGCAGTGCTAGAGGAGGGGGGACTGGAACAGATACGCAGTATTTT. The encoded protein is CSARGGGTGTDTQYF.

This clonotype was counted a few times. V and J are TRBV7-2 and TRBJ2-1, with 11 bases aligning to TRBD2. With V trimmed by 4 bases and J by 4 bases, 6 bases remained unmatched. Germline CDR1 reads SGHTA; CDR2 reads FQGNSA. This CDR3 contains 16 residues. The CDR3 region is CASSSGTSGYYNEQFF. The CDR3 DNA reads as TGTGCCAGCAGCTCAGGGACTAGCGGATATTACAATGAGCAGTTCTTC.

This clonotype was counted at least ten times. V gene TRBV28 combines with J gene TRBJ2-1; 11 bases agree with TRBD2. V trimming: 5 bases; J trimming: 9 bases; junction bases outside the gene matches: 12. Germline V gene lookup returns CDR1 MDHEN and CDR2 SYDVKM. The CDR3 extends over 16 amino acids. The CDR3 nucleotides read TGTGCCAGCAGTCCTAGGACTAGCGGGCTTAAGGGTGAGCAGTTCTTC. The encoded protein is CASSPRTSGLKGEQFF.

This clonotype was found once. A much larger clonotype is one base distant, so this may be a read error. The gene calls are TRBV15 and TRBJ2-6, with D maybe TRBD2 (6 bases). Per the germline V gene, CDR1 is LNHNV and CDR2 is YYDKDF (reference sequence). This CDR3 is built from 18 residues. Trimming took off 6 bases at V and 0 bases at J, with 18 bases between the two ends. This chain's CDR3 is CATREGQGPFSGANVLTF. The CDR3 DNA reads TGTGCCACCAGGGAGGGGCAGGGCCCCTTCTCTGGGGCCAACGTCCTGACTTTC.

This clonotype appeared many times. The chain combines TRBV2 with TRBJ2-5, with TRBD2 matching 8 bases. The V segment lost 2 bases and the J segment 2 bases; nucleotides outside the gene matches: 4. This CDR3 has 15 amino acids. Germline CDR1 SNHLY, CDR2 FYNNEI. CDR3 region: CASSEILAVQETQYF. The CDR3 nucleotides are TGTGCCAGCAGTGAAATACTAGCGGTGCAAGAGACCCAGTACTTC.

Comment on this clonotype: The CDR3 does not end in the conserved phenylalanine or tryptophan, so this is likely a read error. The CDR3 loop is CSATPGNQPQHI. The CDR3 coding sequence is TGCAGTGCCACCCCGGGGAATCAGCCCCAGCATATT. This rearrangement joins TRBV20-1 to TRBJ1-5; D is unclear. The length of the CDR3 is 12 residues. CDR1 DFQATT and CDR2 SNEGSKA come from the germline V gene (reference sequence). Trimming took off 6 bases at V and 4 bases at J, with 10 bases between the two ends.

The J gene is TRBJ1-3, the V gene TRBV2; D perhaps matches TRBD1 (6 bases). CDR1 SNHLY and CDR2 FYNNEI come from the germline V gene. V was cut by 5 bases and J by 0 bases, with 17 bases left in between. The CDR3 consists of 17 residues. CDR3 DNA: TGTGCCAGCAGTTATCCCGGGACACCGAGCTCTGGAAACACCATATATTTT. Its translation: CASSYPGTPSSGNTIYF.

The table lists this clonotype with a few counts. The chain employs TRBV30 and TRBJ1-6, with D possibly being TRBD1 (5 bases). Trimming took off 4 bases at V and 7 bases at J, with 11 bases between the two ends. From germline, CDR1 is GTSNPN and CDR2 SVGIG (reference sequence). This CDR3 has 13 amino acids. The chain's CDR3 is CAWNRQGNSPLHF. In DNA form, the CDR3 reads TGTGCCTGGAACCGGCAGGGCAATTCACCCCTCCACTTT.

The CDR3 reads CASSDSGRGADTQYF. DNA of the CDR3: TGTGCCAGTAGCGATAGCGGGAGGGGGGCAGATACGCAGTATTTT. The chain joins TRBV19 to TRBJ2-3, with TRBD2 matching 11 bases. Germline V gives CDR1 LNHDA, CDR2 SQIVND (reference sequence). The CDR3 is made up of 15 amino acids. The trim removed 6 bases at V and 4 bases at J, leaving 6 bases unmatched.

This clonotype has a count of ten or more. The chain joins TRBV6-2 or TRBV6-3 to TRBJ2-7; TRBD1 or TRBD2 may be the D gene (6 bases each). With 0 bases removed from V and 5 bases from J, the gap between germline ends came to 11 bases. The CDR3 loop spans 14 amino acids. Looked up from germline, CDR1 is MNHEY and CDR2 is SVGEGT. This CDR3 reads CASSYSQGRNEQYF. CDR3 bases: TGTGCCAGCAGTTACTCGCAGGGGAGGAACGAGCAGTACTTC.

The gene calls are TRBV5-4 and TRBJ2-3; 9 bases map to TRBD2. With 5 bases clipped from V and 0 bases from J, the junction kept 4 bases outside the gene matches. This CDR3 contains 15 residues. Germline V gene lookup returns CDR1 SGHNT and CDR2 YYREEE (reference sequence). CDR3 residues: CASRPSGRSTDTQYF. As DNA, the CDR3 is TGTGCCAGCAGGCCAAGCGGGAGGAGCACAGATACGCAGTATTTT.

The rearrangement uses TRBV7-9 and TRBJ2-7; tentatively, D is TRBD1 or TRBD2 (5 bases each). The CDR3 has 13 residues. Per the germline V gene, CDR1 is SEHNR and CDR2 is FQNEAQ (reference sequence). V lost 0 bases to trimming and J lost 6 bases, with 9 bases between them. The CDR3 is CASSLAPGTEQYF. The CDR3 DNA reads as TGTGCCAGCAGCTTAGCGCCGGGGACCGAGCAGTACTTC.

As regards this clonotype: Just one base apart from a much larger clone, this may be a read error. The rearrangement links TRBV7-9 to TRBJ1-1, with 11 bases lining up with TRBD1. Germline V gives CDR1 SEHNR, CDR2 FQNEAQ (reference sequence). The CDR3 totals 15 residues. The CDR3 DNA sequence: TGTGCCAGCAGCCTCGGGACAGGGGGAAACAATGAAGCTTTCTTT. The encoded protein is CASSLGTGGNNEAFF.

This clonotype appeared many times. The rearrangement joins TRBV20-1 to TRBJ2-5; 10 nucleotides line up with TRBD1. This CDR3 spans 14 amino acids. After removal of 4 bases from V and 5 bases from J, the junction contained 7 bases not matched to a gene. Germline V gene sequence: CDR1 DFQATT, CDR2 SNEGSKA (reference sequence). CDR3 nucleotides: TGCAGTGCTAAAAGCGGGACAGGGGTGGAGACCCAGTACTTC. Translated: CSAKSGTGVETQYF.

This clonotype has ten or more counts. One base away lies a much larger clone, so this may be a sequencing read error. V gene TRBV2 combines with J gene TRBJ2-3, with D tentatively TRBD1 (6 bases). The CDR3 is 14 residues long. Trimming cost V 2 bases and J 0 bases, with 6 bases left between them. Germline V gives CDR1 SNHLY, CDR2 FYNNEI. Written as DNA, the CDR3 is TGTGCCAGCAGTGAACAGGGGAGCACAGATACGCAGTATTTT. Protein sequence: CASSEQGSTDTQYF.

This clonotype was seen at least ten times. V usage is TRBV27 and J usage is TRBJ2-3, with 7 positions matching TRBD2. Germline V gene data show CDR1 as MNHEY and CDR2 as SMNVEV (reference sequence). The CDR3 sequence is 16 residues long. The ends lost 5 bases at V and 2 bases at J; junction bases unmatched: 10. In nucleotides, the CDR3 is TGTGCCAGCAGTCTTCCAAGGACTAGAGTCACAGATACGCAGTATTTT. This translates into CASSLPRTRVTDTQYF.

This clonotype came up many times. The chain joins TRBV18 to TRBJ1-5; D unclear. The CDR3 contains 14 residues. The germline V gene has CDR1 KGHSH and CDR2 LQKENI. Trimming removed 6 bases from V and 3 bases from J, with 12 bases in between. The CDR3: CASSPEFDNQPQHF. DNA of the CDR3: TGTGCCAGCTCCCCCGAGTTCGACAATCAGCCCCAGCATTTT.

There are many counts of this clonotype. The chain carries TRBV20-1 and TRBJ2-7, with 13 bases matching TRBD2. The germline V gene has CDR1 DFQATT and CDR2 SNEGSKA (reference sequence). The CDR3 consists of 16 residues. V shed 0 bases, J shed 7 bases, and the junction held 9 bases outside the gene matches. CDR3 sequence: CSARDRTSGRAWEQYF. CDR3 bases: TGCAGTGCTAGAGATCGAACTAGCGGGAGGGCCTGGGAGCAGTACTTC.

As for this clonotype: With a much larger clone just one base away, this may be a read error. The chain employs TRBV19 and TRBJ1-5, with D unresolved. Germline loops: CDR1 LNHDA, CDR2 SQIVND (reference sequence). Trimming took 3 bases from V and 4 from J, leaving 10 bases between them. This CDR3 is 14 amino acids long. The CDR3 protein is CASSIENVNQPQHF. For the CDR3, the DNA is TGTGCCAGTAGTATCGAGAACGTAAATCAGCCCCAGCATTTT.

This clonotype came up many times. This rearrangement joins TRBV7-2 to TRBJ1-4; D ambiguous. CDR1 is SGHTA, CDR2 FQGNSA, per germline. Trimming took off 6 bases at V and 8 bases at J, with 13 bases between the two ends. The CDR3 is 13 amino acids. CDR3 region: CASRWEKDEKLFF. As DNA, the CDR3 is TGTGCCAGCAGATGGGAAAAGGACGAAAAACTGTTTTTT. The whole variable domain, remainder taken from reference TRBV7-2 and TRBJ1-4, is GAGVSQSPSNKVTEKGKDVELRCDPISGHTALYWYRQSLGQGLEFLIYFQGNSAPDKSGLPSDRFSAERTGGSVSTLTIQRTQQEDSAVYLCASRWEKDEKLFFGSGTQLSVL.

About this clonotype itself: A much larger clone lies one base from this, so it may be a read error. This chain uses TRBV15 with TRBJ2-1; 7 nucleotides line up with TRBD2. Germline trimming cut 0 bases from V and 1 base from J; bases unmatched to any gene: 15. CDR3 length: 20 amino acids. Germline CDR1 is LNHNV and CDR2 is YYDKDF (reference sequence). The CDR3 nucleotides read TGTGCCACCAGCAGAGATTTGCTAGCGGTAGGGCCTCGGTCCTACAATGAGCAGTTCTTC. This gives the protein CATSRDLLAVGPRSYNEQFF.

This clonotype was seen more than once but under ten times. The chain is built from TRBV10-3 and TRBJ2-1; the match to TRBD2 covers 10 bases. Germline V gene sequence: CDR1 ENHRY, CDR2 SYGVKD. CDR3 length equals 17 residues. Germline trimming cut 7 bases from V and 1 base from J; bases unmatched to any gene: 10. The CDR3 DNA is TGTGCCATCAAGGACGGGACTAGCGTATCATCCTACAATGAGCAGTTCTTC. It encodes CAIKDGTSVSSYNEQFF.

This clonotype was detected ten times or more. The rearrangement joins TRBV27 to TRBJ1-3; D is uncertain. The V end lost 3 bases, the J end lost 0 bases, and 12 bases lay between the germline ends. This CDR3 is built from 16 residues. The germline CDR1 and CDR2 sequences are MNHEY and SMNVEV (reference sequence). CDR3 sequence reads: CASSLLGANSGNTIYF. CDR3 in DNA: TGTGCCAGCAGTTTGTTAGGCGCCAACTCTGGAAACACCATATATTTT.

CDR3 sequence (DNA): TGTGCCAGCAGTTCGTACTGGACTAGCGTTTCCTACGAGCAGTACTTC. Translating it yields CASSSYWTSVSYEQYF. The chain uses TRBV27 and TRBJ2-7; TRBD2 matches 9 bases. Germline CDR1 MNHEY, CDR2 SMNVEV (reference sequence). The CDR3 has 16 residues. Trimming took 4 bases from V and 1 from J; bases not matched to a gene: 8.

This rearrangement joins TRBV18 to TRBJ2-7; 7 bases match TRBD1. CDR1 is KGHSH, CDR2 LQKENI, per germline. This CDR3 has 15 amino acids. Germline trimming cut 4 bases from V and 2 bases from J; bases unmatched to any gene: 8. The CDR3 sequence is CASSQSGTDPYEQYF. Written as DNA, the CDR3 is TGTGCCAGCTCACAATCCGGGACAGACCCCTACGAGCAGTACTTC.

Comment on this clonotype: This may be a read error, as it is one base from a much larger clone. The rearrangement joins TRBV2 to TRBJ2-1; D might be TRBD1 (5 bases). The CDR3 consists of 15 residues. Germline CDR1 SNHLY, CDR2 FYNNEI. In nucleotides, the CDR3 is TGTGCCAGCAGTGTGGATGCAGGGCGTAACGATGAGAAGTTCTTC. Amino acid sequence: CASSVDAGRNDEKFF.